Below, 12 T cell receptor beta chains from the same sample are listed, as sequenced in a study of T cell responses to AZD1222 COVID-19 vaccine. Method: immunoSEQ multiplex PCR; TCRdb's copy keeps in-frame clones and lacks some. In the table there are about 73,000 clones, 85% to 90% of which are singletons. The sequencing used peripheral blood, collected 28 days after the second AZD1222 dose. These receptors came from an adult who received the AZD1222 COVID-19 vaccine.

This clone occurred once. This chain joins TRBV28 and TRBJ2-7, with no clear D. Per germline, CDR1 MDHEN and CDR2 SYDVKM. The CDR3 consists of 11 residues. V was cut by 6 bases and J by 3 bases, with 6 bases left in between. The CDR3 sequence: CASSSHYEQYF. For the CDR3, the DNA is TGTGCCAGCAGCTCACACTACGAGCAGTACTTC.

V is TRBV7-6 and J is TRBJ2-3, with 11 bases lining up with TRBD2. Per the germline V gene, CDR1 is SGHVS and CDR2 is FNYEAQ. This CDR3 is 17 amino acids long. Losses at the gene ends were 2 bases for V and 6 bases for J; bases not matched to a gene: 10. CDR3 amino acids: CASSLTTSGGPRDTQYF. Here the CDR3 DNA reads TGTGCCAGCAGCTTAACTACTAGCGGGGGCCCCCGGGATACGCAGTATTTT.

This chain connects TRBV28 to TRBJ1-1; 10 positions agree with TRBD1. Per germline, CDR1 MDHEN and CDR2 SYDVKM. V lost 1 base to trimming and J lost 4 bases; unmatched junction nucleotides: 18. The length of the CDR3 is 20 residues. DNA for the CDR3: TGTGCCAGCAGTTTATTTCTACGGAGTAGAGACAGGGGGCCTGTCACTGAAGCTTTCTTT. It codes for CASSLFLRSRDRGPVTEAFF.

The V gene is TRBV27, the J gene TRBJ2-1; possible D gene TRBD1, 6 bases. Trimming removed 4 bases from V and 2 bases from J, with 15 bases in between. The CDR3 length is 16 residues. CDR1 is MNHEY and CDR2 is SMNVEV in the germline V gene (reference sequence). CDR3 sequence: CASSSQGQRAYNEQFF. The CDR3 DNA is TGTGCCAGCAGTTCCCAAGGACAGAGAGCCTACAATGAGCAGTTCTTC.

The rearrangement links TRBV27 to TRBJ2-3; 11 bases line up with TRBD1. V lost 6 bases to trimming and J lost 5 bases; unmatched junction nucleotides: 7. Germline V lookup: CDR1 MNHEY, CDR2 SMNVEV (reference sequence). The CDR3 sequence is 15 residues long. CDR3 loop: CASSAGTGGIDTQYF. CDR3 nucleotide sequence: TGTGCCAGCAGCGCGGGGACAGGGGGAATAGATACGCAGTATTTT.

The CDR3 DNA follows: TGTGCCAGCAGTTACAGGGAAAGGAGCGGAAACACCATATATTTT. This translates into CASSYRERSGNTIYF. The rearrangement joins TRBV6-2 or TRBV6-3 to TRBJ1-3, with unresolved D. The germline V gene has CDR1 MNHEY and CDR2 SVGEGT. This CDR3 is 15 amino acids long. Between the trimmed V and J ends, which lost 2 bases and 4 bases, there was a span of 12 bases.

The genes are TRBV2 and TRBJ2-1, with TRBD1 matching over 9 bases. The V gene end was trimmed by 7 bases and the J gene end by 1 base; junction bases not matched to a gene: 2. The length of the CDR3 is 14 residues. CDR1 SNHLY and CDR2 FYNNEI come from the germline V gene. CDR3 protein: CASMGQGSYNEQFF. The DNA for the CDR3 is TGTGCCAGCATGGGACAGGGATCCTACAATGAGCAGTTCTTC.

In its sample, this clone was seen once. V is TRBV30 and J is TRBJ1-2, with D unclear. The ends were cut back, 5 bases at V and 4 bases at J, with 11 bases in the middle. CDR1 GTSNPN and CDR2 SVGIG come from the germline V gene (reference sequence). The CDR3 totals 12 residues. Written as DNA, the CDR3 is TGTGCCTGGGGGCCAGGCAGCTATGGCTACACCTTC. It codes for CAWGPGSYGYTF. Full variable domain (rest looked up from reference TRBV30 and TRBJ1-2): SQTIHQWPATLVQPVGSPLSLECTVEGTSNPNLYWYRQAAGRGLQLLFYSVGIGQISSEVPQNLSASRPQDRQFILSSKKLLLSDSGFYLCAWGPGSYGYTFGSGTRLTVV.

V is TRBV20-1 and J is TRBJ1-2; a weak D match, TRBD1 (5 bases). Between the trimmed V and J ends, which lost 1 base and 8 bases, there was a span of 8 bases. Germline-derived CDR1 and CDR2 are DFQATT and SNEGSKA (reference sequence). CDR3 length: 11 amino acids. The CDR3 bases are TGCAGTGCTAGAGTTCGACAGGGCTACACCTTC. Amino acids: CSARVRQGYTF.

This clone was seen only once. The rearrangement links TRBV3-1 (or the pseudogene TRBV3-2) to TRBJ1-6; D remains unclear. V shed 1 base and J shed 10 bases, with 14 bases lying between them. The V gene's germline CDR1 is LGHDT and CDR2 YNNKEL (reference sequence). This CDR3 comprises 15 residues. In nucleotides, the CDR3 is TGTGCCAGCAGCCAAGGGACCTCCGGCGGGTCACCCCTCCACTTT. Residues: CASSQGTSGGSPLHF.

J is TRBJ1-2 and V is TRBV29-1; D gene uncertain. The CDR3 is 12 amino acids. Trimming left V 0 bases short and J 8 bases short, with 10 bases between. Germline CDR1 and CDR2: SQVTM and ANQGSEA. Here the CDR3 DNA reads TGCAGCGTTGAAGATCGAAGGGTCGGCTACACCTTC. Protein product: CSVEDRRVGYTF.

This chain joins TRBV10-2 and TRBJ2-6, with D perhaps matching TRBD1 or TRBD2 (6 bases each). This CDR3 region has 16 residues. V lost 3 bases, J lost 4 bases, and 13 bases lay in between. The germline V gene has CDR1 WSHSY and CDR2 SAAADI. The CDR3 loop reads CASSDRGLSGANVLTF. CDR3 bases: TGCGCCAGCAGTGATCGGGGGCTTTCAGGGGCCAACGTCCTGACTTTC.